The clone carrying this T cell receptor (beta chain) was observed a handful of times. Its antigen remains unidentified. CDR3 length equals 12 residues. Germline V CDR1 and CDR2: MDHEN, SYDVKM. Trimming removed 6 bases at V and 6 bases at J, with 9 bases between. The data originate from a study of CD8 T cells in ankylosing spondylitis. Findings and limits, study-wide: The study identified a TCR beta motif of several highly homologous variants that appeared characteristic of ankylosing spondylitis blood. Some motif variants had been reported before (in reactive arthritis synovial fluid and blood).

TCRdb analysed the 5' RACE reads with MiXCR anew, one entry per CDR3 protein. Of some 140,000 distinct CDR3 sequences listed, approximately 10% are singletons. The chain is built from TRBV28 and TRBJ1-5; D might be TRBD1 (6 bases). The sequencing input was blood, either unsorted or a sorted T cell fraction (not recorded which). This sequence originates from a female donor with ankylosing spondylitis or in good health (not recorded which). CDR3 amino acids: CASRDRPQPQHF. The CDR3 DNA reads TGTGCCAGCAGGGACAGACCTCAGCCCCAGCATTTT.